These 19 T cell receptor beta chains came from one sample sequenced in a study of blood T cell repertoires in COVID-19. Data came from immunoSEQ multiplex PCR; TCRdb stores just in-frame clones and leaves some out. The sample holds fewer than 200,000 clones, 88% seen once. The sequenced sample consisted of peripheral blood. The receptors stem from a man aged 55 to 70 with acute or convalescent COVID-19.

This chain's CDR3 is CASGLGSSATEAFF. The CDR3 nucleotides are TGTGCCAGCGGGCTGGGCAGCTCGGCCACTGAAGCTTTCTTT. The V gene is TRBV5-4, the J gene TRBJ1-1, with unresolved D. Trimming removed 7 bases from V and 4 bases from J, with 17 bases in between. The germline gives CDR1 SGHNT, CDR2 YYREEE (reference sequence). This CDR3 has 14 amino acids.

This clone was observed once. V and J are TRBV6-5 and TRBJ1-2, with TRBD1 matching over 8 bases. The CDR3 runs 15 residues. Per the germline V gene, CDR1 is MNHEY and CDR2 is SVGAGI. The V gene end was trimmed by 2 bases and the J gene end by 2 bases; junction bases not matched to a gene: 4. CDR3 loop: CASSYLRQGNYGYTF. In nucleotides, the CDR3 is TGTGCCAGCAGTTACCTGAGACAGGGGAACTATGGCTACACCTTC.

The chain has TRBV7-9 and TRBJ1-6; D unresolved. This CDR3 region has 14 residues. V was pared by 4 bases and J by 10 bases, with 14 bases between. CDR1 and CDR2 (germline): SEHNR, FQNEAQ (reference sequence). CDR3 coding DNA: TGTGCCAGCAGCTCCCCGACGGGAGACTCACCCCTCCACTTT. Protein sequence: CASSSPTGDSPLHF.

This clone was seen a single time. This chain links TRBV19 with TRBJ1-1; D gene ambiguous. Trimming removed 5 bases from V and 1 base from J, with 11 bases in between. CDR1 and CDR2 from the germline V gene are LNHDA and SQIVND (reference sequence). CDR3 length equals 14 residues. The CDR3 coding sequence is TGTGCCAGTAGTCGGAGGGCATGGAACACTGAAGCTTTCTTT. The encoded protein is CASSRRAWNTEAFF.

This clone was seen at least ten times. The chain uses TRBV7-9 and TRBJ2-1, with D possibly matching TRBD2 (6 bases). Trimming took off 3 bases at V and 9 bases at J, with 15 bases between the two ends. Germline V gene lookup returns CDR1 SEHNR and CDR2 FQNEAQ (reference sequence). This CDR3 has 14 residues. The CDR3 spells CASSLETSLGEQFF. For the CDR3, the DNA is TGTGCCAGCAGCTTGGAGACTAGTTTGGGTGAGCAGTTCTTC.

The chain links TRBV29-1 to TRBJ1-2, with 9 bases aligning to TRBD1. V gave up 7 bases and J gave up 2 bases; unmatched junction bases: 5. The germline CDR1 and CDR2 sequences are SQVTM and ANQGSEA. This CDR3 region has 13 residues. CDR3 sequence reads: CSARTGENYGYTF. CDR3 in DNA: TGCAGCGCCCGGACAGGGGAGAACTATGGCTACACCTTC.

DNA of the CDR3: TGTGCCAGCAGAGGAGACACTGAAGCTTTCTTT. It is translated as CASRGDTEAFF. The chain is built from TRBV25-1 and TRBJ1-1; no definite D call. The V gene lost 6 bases and the J gene lost 3 bases, with 5 bases spanning the gap. Germline CDR1 is MGHDK and CDR2 is SYGVNS. The CDR3 totals 11 residues.

V gene TRBV5-1 combines with J gene TRBJ2-2, with TRBD1 matching 7 bases. Germline V gene data show CDR1 as SGHRS and CDR2 as YFSETQ. The CDR3 contains 16 residues. Trimming cost V 1 base and J 0 bases; bases outside gene matches: 3. In DNA, the CDR3 is TGCGCCAGCAGCTTGACAGGGGCAACGAACACCGGGGAGCTGTTTTTT. It encodes CASSLTGATNTGELFF.

The V gene is TRBV28, the J gene TRBJ1-6; 7 nucleotides line up with TRBD1. From germline, CDR1 is MDHEN and CDR2 SYDVKM. This CDR3 is 16 amino acids long. The V and J ends lost 5 bases and 7 bases, in that order; junction bases with no gene match: 11. The CDR3, as DNA: TGTGCCAGCAGTATTCCACAAGGGGGCGAGAATTCACCCCTCCACTTT. Its translation is CASSIPQGGENSPLHF.

The chain is built from TRBV6-5 and TRBJ1-2; D uncertain. CDR1 MNHEY and CDR2 SVGAGI come from the germline V gene. V was cut by 8 bases and J by 5 bases, with 12 bases left in between. CDR3 length: 12 amino acids. The CDR3 here is CASYDARYGYTF. CDR3 DNA: TGTGCCAGCTACGACGCCAGGTATGGCTACACCTTC.

This clone was detected a few times. The chain combines TRBV12-3 or TRBV12-4 with TRBJ2-7; possible D gene TRBD1, 6 bases. The CDR3 is 13 amino acids. V lost 6 bases and J 2 bases, leaving 11 bases between the germline ends. The CDR3 spells CASRSGQTYEQYF. The CDR3 DNA sequence: TGTGCCAGCAGGAGTGGACAGACCTACGAGCAGTACTTC.

This sequence joins TRBV3-1 (or the pseudogene TRBV3-2) and TRBJ1-2, with D uncertain. Germline loops: CDR1 LGHDT, CDR2 YNNKEL (reference sequence). The V end lost 5 bases, the J end lost 8 bases, and 18 bases lay between the germline ends. The CDR3 loop spans 14 amino acids. As DNA, the CDR3 is TGTGCCAGCAGCACTAACGGGGTACGGAGCGGCTACACCTTC. Translation gives CASSTNGVRSGYTF.

The chain combines TRBV19 with TRBJ1-2, with 9 bases matching TRBD1. Germline V gene lookup returns CDR1 LNHDA and CDR2 SQIVND (reference sequence). J was trimmed by 5 bases and V by 8 bases; bases with no gene match: 12. The CDR3 covers 15 residues. CDR3 region: CASRPGTGNSYGYTF. DNA of the CDR3: TGTGCCAGTCGCCCGGGGACAGGGAATTCGTATGGCTACACCTTC.

This chain connects TRBV10-2 to TRBJ1-5, with D perhaps TRBD1 (5 bases). V dropped 0 bases and J dropped 15 bases, with 9 bases sitting between them. The CDR3 length is 11 residues. CDR1 is WSHSY, CDR2 SAAADI, per germline. The chain's CDR3 is CASSESQGLHF. The CDR3 bases are TGCGCCAGCAGTGAGTCTCAGGGACTGCATTTT.

The chain uses TRBV6-2 or TRBV6-3 and TRBJ1-5; D uncertain. Trimming shortened V by 4 bases and J by 0 bases, and 10 bases separated the two germline ends. Germline V gene sequence: CDR1 MNHEY, CDR2 SVGEGT. The CDR3 consists of 15 residues. The DNA for the CDR3 is TGTGCCAGCAGTTCGACACCTTATAGCAATCAGCCCCAGCATTTT. It codes for CASSSTPYSNQPQHF.

The chain combines TRBV19 with TRBJ1-3; D perhaps matches TRBD1 (5 bases). V was cut by 3 bases and J by 1 base, with 10 bases left in between. This CDR3 spans 15 amino acids. The germline CDR1 and CDR2 sequences are LNHDA and SQIVND (reference sequence). The CDR3 nucleotides are TGTGCCAGTAGTATGCTGGGGGGATCTGGAAACACCATATATTTT. This codes for CASSMLGGSGNTIYF.

A few counts support this clone. The chain's CDR3 is CASRGASATYEQYF. CDR3 nucleotides: TGTGCCAGCAGGGGAGCTAGCGCCACCTACGAGCAGTACTTC. The J gene is TRBJ2-7, the V gene TRBV7-9; D may be TRBD2 (6 bases). The CDR3 covers 14 residues. CDR1 is SEHNR, CDR2 FQNEAQ, per germline (reference sequence). Between the trimmed V and J ends, which lost 6 bases and 2 bases, there was a span of 14 bases. Using reference TRBV7-9 and TRBJ2-7 for the parts outside the CDR3, the full variable domain is DTGVSQNPRHKITKRGQNVTFRCDPISEHNRLYWYRQTLGQGPEFLTYFQNEAQLEKSRLLSDRFSAERPKGSFSTLEIQRTEQGDSAMYLCASRGASATYEQYFGPGTRLTVT.

This rearrangement joins TRBV2 to TRBJ1-3; the D is unclear. Germline values: CDR1 SNHLY, CDR2 FYNNEI. The CDR3 runs to 14 residues. V was trimmed by 0 bases and J by 3 bases, leaving 6 bases between them. For the CDR3, the DNA is TGTGCCAGCAGTGAAGCTGCGCTTGGAAACACCATATATTTT. Its protein product is CASSEAALGNTIYF.

The rearrangement joins TRBV19 to TRBJ1-2; D is unclear. Trimming shortened V by 2 bases and J by 4 bases, and 8 bases separated the two germline ends. The CDR3 totals 13 residues. Germline-derived CDR1 and CDR2 are LNHDA and SQIVND (reference sequence). CDR3 nucleotides: TGTGCCAGTAGTATAACAGCCAGCTATGGCTACACCTTC. Translating it yields CASSITASYGYTF.